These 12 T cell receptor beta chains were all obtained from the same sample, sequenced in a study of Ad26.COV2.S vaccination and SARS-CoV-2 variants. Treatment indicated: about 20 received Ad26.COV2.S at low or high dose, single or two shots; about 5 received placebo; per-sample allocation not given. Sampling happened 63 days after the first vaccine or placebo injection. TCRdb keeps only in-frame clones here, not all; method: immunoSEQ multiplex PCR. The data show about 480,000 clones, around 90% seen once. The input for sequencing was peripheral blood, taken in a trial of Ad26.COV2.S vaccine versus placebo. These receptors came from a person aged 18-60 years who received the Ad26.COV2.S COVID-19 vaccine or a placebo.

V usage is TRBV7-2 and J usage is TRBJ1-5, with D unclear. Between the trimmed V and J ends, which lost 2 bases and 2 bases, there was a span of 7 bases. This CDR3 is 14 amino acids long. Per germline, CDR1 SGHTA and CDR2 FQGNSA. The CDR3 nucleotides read TGTGCCAGCAGCTTATCCCGGGGCAATCAGCCCCAGCATTTT. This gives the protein CASSLSRGNQPQHF.

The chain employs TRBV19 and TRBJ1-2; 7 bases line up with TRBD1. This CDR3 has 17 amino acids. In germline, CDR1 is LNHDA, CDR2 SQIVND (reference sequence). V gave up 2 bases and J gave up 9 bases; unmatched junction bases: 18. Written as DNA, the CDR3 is TGTGCCAGTAGTATACTGGGGACAGAGCCGACCTATGGTAGCTACACCTTC. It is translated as CASSILGTEPTYGSYTF.

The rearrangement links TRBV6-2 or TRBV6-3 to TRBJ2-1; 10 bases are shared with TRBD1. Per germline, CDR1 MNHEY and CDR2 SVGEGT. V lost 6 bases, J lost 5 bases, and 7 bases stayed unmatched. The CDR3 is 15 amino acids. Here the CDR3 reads CASRYAGTGDNEQFF. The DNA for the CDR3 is TGTGCCAGCAGGTACGCCGGGACAGGGGACAATGAGCAGTTCTTC.

For the CDR3, the DNA is TGTGCCAGCAGGGCGTCTAGCGGGAGAGAGACCCAGTACTTC. It translates to CASRASSGRETQYF. The gene calls are TRBV7-2 and TRBJ2-5; TRBD2 matches 10 bases. The germline V gene has CDR1 SGHTA and CDR2 FQGNSA. V was pared by 6 bases and J by 4 bases, with 5 bases of the junction left unmatched. The CDR3 runs 14 residues.

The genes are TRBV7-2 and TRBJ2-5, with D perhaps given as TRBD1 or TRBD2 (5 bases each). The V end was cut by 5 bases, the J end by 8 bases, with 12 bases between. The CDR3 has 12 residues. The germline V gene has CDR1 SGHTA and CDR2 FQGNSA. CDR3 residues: CASSNIRGTQYF. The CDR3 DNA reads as TGTGCCAGCAGCAACATTCGGGGCACCCAGTACTTC. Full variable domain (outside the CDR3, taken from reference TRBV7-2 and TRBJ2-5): GAGVSQSPSNKVTEKGKDVELRCDPISGHTALYWYRQSLGQGLEFLIYFQGNSAPDKSGLPSDRFSAERTGGSVSTLTIQRTQQEDSAVYLCASSNIRGTQYFGPGTRLLVL.

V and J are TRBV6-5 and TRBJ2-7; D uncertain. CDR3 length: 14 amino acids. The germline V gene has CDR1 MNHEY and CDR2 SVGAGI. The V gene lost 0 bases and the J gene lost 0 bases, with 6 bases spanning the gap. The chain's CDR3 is CASSYSQVSYEQYF. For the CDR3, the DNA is TGTGCCAGCAGTTACTCGCAAGTCTCCTACGAGCAGTACTTC.

The CDR3 here is CASRRTGLAVNNEQFF. As DNA, the CDR3 is TGTGCCAGCAGACGCACGGGACTAGCGGTTAACAATGAGCAGTTCTTC. The rearrangement links TRBV27 to TRBJ2-1, with 11 bases fitting TRBD2. V lost 6 bases and J lost 5; bases outside the gene matches: 9. In germline, CDR1 is MNHEY, CDR2 SMNVEV (reference sequence). This CDR3 has 16 amino acids.

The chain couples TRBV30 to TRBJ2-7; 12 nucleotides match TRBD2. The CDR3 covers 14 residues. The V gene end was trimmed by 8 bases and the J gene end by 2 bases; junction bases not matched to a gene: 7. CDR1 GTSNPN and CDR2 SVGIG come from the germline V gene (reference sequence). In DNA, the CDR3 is TGTGCCCTCAACCCTAGCGGGAGGGCCTACGAGCAGTACTTC. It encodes CALNPSGRAYEQYF.

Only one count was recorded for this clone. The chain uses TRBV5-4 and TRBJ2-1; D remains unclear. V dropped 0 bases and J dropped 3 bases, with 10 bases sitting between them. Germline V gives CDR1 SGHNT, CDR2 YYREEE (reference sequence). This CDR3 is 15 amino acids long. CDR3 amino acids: CASSLGVKYYNEQFF. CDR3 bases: TGTGCCAGCAGCTTGGGGGTTAAATACTACAATGAGCAGTTCTTC.

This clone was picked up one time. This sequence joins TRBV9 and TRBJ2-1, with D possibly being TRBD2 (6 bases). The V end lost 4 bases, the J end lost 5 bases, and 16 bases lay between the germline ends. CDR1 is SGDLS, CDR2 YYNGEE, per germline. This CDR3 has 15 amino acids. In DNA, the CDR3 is TGTGCCAGCAGCATCTGGGGCGGGGCTCACAATGAGCAGTTCTTC. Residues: CASSIWGGAHNEQFF.

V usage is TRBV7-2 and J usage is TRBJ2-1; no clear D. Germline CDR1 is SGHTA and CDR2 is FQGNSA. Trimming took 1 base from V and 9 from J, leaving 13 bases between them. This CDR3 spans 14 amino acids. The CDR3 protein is CASSLEFRASEQFF. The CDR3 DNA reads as TGTGCCAGCAGCTTAGAGTTCCGGGCAAGTGAGCAGTTCTTC.

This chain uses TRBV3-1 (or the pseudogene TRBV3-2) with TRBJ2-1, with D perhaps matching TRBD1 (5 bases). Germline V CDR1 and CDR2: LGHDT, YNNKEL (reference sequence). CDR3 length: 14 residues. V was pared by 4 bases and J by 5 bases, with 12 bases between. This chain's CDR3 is CASSPYLQDNEQFF. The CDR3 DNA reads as TGTGCCAGCAGCCCGTATTTACAGGACAATGAGCAGTTCTTC.